The 10 T cell receptor beta chains presented below share a single source sample, sequenced in a study of blood T cell repertoires in COVID-19. The method was immunoSEQ multiplex PCR; TCRdb's version includes in-frame clones alone and lacks a portion of them. The table lists 130,000 to 150,000 clones, around four fifths of them singletons. The sequenced sample consisted of PBMCs or T cells enriched from blood (not recorded which). These receptors all come from a woman in her forties who had recovered from COVID-19.

V usage is TRBV11-2 and J usage is TRBJ2-7, with 13 bases fitting TRBD2. The germline gives CDR1 SGHAT, CDR2 FQNNGV. The V and J ends lost 5 bases and 1 base, in that order; junction bases with no gene match: 11. The CDR3 is made up of 18 amino acids. For the CDR3, the DNA is TGTGCCAGCAGCCCGATGATTCCGACTAGCGGGGGGTCCTACGAGCAGTACTTC. This sequence encodes CASSPMIPTSGGSYEQYF.

V usage is TRBV5-1 and J usage is TRBJ2-1; 10 bases are a match to TRBD1. The V gene's germline CDR1 is SGHRS and CDR2 YFSETQ. The J segment lost 4 bases and the V segment lost 4 bases, leaving 2 bases of the junction unmatched. The CDR3 contains 14 residues. The CDR3 bases are TGCGCCAGCAGCCGGGACAGGGGTTACAATGAGCAGTTCTTC. This codes for CASSRDRGYNEQFF.

The V call is TRBV6-1, the J call TRBJ1-5, with a possible D match to TRBD1 (6 bases). CDR3 length: 18 residues. Germline V CDR1 and CDR2: MNHNS, SASEGT. The V end was cut by 6 bases, the J end by 2 bases, with 23 bases between. The CDR3 loop reads CASSEYGTGSSGNQPQHF. CDR3 DNA sequence: TGTGCCAGCAGCGAATATGGAACAGGGTCGTCAGGCAATCAGCCCCAGCATTTT.

The V gene is TRBV5-1, the J gene TRBJ1-2, with 10 bases that match TRBD1. This CDR3 contains 14 residues. J lost 8 bases, V lost 4 bases, and 8 bases had no gene match. Germline CDR1 reads SGHRS; CDR2 reads YFSETQ. The CDR3 spells CASSPGQGLLGYTF. CDR3 nucleotides: TGCGCCAGCAGCCCGGGACAGGGGCTTTTAGGCTACACCTTC.

The V gene is TRBV10-3, the J gene TRBJ1-3, with TRBD1 identical over 8 bases. Germline V gene data show CDR1 as ENHRY and CDR2 as SYGVKD. The CDR3 extends over 14 amino acids. The trim removed 8 bases at V and 3 bases at J, leaving 6 bases unmatched. The CDR3 coding sequence is TGTGCCATCCGACAGGGGACGGGTGGAAACACCATATATTTT. Its protein product is CAIRQGTGGNTIYF.

This chain joins TRBV6-5 and TRBJ1-6, with D unresolved. Germline V lookup: CDR1 MNHEY, CDR2 SVGAGI. The V end lost 0 bases, the J end lost 5 bases, and 8 bases lay between the germline ends. The length of the CDR3 is 15 residues. The CDR3 region has the DNA TGTGCCAGCAGTTACTCGAGCCTTAATAATTCACCCCTCCACTTT. As protein: CASSYSSLNNSPLHF.

The chain recombines TRBV25-1 with TRBJ2-2; D gene uncertain. The CDR3 length is 11 residues. V was trimmed by 4 bases and J by 8 bases, leaving 5 bases between them. Per germline, CDR1 MGHDK and CDR2 SYGVNS. The CDR3 is CASSVLGELFF. CDR3 bases: TGTGCCAGCAGTGTCCTGGGGGAGCTGTTTTTT.

This rearrangement joins TRBV15 to TRBJ2-1; the match to TRBD2 covers 9 bases. CDR1 is LNHNV and CDR2 is YYDKDF in the germline V gene (reference sequence). Unmatched junction bases numbered 10, after V lost 1 base and J lost 9 bases. The CDR3 length is 16 residues. As DNA, the CDR3 is TGTGCCACCAGCAGAGGGAATGCGGGAGGGCCTGTTGAGCAGTTCTTC. It encodes CATSRGNAGGPVEQFF.

V is TRBV7-2 and J is TRBJ1-4; D is possibly TRBD1 (6 bases). Germline V CDR1 and CDR2: SGHTA, FQGNSA. This CDR3 contains 15 residues. Trimming shortened V by 5 bases and J by 8 bases, and 18 bases separated the two germline ends. Here the CDR3 reads CASSPGEGGGEKLFF. For the CDR3, the DNA is TGTGCCAGCAGCCCAGGGGAGGGAGGAGGCGAAAAACTGTTTTTT.

This chain uses TRBV7-3 with TRBJ2-5; 9 nucleotides agree with TRBD2. With 5 bases clipped from V and 5 bases from J, the junction kept 12 bases outside the gene matches. The V gene's germline CDR1 is SGHTA and CDR2 FQGTGA. This CDR3 is 16 amino acids long. CDR3 sequence (DNA): TGTGCCAGCAGCGGCAAGCGGGGGGCATTATTCGAGACCCAGTACTTC. It is translated as CASSGKRGALFETQYF.